This T cell receptor (beta chain) was retrieved from a study of T cell repertoires in cytomegalovirus infection. CDR1 is SGHDT, CDR2 YYEEEE, per germline. Trimming stripped 1 base from V and 7 bases from J, with 5 bases between. The CDR3 totals 11 residues. The sample holds many counts of this clonotype. Its cognate antigen is unknown. Via MiXCR, TCRdb re-called the reads, giving one row per CDR3 protein. The table lists a few hundred thousand distinct CDR3 sequences, nearly 35% of them singletons. This sample comprised cultured PBMCs, obtained from culture after CMV antigen stimulation. The V call is TRBV5-6, the J call TRBJ1-2; D unresolved. This receptor was taken from a human donor in good health (CMV status not recorded). Some clones in this sample may be carry-over from other donors' samples. CDR3: CASSLWGGYTF. DNA of the CDR3: TGTGCCAGCAGCTTGTGGGGTGGCTACACCTTC.